These T cell receptor beta chains were read from a single sample in a study of Ad26.COV2.S vaccination and SARS-CoV-2 variants. Only in-frame clones appear in the TCRdb table, and some are missing; sequencing was by immunoSEQ multiplex PCR. The sample contains around 400,000 clones, around nine tenths of which appear only once. This sample comprised peripheral blood, obtained in a trial of Ad26.COV2.S vaccine versus placebo. These receptors came from a person between 18 and 59 years old who received the Ad26.COV2.S COVID-19 vaccine or a placebo. Both conserved end residues are part of each CDR3. Each record gives: clone size, D gene, V gene, J gene, CDR3 DNA, CDR3 protein. The D gene is left open where the match is weak. Some rows have no size entry. The others give once, few or many, or a class for an expanded clone.

.	.	TRBV12-3/TRBV12-4	TRBJ1-2	TGTGCCAGCAGTGACTCCGGGCGGTTCACCTACACCTTC	CASSDSGRFTYTF
.	.	TRBV7-2	TRBJ1-6	TGTGCCAGCAGCTTAGTTAGCTCCTATAATTCACCCCTCCACTTT	CASSLVSSYNSPLHF
.	.	TRBV28	TRBJ2-3	TGTGCCAGCAGTTTTGCGAGGGCCAGGAAGGAAGATACGCAGTATTTT	CASSFARARKEDTQYF
.	.	TRBV7-8	TRBJ1-2	TGTGCCAGCAGCTCCCACGTCATAGGGGAGAAAAACTATGGCTACACCTTC	CASSSHVIGEKNYGYTF
.	.	TRBV4-3	TRBJ2-1	TGCGCCAGCAGCCAACTTTACAATGAGCAGTTCTTC	CASSQLYNEQFF
.	TRBD1	TRBV5-4	TRBJ1-2	TGTGCCAGCAGCCCCTGGACAGGGGGCGCGGGTGGCTACACCTTC	CASSPWTGGAGGYTF
.	.	TRBV7-9	TRBJ1-1	TGTGCCAGCAGCTTCTATGTGGGGACTGAAGCTTTCTTT	CASSFYVGTEAFF
once	TRBD1	TRBV9	TRBJ1-3	TGTGCCAGCAGCGCAAGACAGGGATCGGAGGGAAACACCATATATTTT	CASSARQGSEGNTIYF
few	TRBD1	TRBV7-2	TRBJ1-2	TGTGCCAGCAGCGGGGGAACCCGGACAGGGAACTATGGCTACACCTTC	CASSGGTRTGNYGYTF
.	TRBD1	TRBV6-6	TRBJ1-5	TGTGCCAGCAGCCCAGACCCAAAGCCGGGACAGTGGCGTGGCAATCAGCCCCAGCATTTT	CASSPDPKPGQWRGNQPQHF
.	TRBD2	TRBV11-2	TRBJ2-7	TGTGCCAGCAGCTTAGATTTAGCGGGAGGGATCTACGAGCAGTACTTC	CASSLDLAGGIYEQYF
.	.	TRBV24-1	TRBJ1-1	TGTGCCACCAGTGATTCCGACAGCGAAGCTTTCTTT	CATSDSDSEAFF
.	TRBD1	TRBV6-5	TRBJ2-7	TGTGCCAGCATGAAGACAGGGGGCCACGAGCAGTACTTC	CASMKTGGHEQYF
.	TRBD1	TRBV5-6	TRBJ1-2	TGTGCCAGCAGCCCCATGGAGGACAGGGCCTTTGGCTACACCTTC	CASSPMEDRAFGYTF
.	.	TRBV30	TRBJ2-2	TGTGCCTGGAGAAGGAGAAAAATGAACACCGGGGAGCTGTTTTTT	CAWRRRKMNTGELFF
.	.	TRBV7-6	TRBJ2-2	TGTGCCAGCAGCTTATTGTTAGTCGACGAAGGGAGCGGGGAGCTGTTTTTT	CASSLLLVDEGSGELFF
.	.	TRBV27	TRBJ2-7	TGTGCCAGCAGTTTTTGGTTGCCAGGCGGCAGCCGCCCTCGGGAGCAGTACTTC	CASSFWLPGGSRPREQYF
.	.	TRBV7-9	TRBJ1-5	TGTGCCAGCAGCCCTCCGGGGGGCAGCAATCAGCCCCAGCATTTT	CASSPPGGSNQPQHF
.	TRBD2	TRBV7-8	TRBJ2-1	TGTGCCAGCAGCTTCCTCTACGCCGCGGGACTAGCGGGAGAAACCTACAATGAGCAGTTCTTC	CASSFLYAAGLAGETYNEQFF
.	TRBD1	TRBV7-9	TRBJ1-2	TGTGCCAGCAGCTTGACTGGGACAGGGGGCGATGGCTACACCTTC	CASSLTGTGGDGYTF
.	TRBD2	TRBV25-1	TRBJ2-1	TGTGCCAGCAGTCCGTTTAGCGGGAGGTCCGACAATGAGCAGTTCTTC	CASSPFSGRSDNEQFF
once	.	TRBV4-3	TRBJ2-2	TGCGCCAGCAGCCAAACCCGAACAGGGAACGGGGAGCTGTTTTTT	CASSQTRTGNGELFF
.	TRBD2	TRBV19	TRBJ2-3	TGTGCCAGTAGTATTGGGCTAGCGGGAACCACAGATACGCAGTATTTT	CASSIGLAGTTDTQYF
.	.	TRBV5-1	TRBJ2-2	TGCGCCAGCAGCCCCGGACCGAACACCGGGGAGCTGTTTTTT	CASSPGPNTGELFF
.	TRBD1	TRBV7-2	TRBJ1-4	TGTGCCAGCAGCTCAACAGTTAGACAGGGGGAGGGTGAAAAACTGTTTTTT	CASSSTVRQGEGEKLFF
.	TRBD1	TRBV6-2/TRBV6-3	TRBJ2-7	TGTGCCAGCAGTTACTGGGACAGGGGTGTCGAGCAGTACTTC	CASSYWDRGVEQYF
.	TRBD2	TRBV27	TRBJ2-2	TGTGCCAGCAGTTTAATCGTCACTAGCGAAAACACCGGGGAGCTGTTTTTT	CASSLIVTSENTGELFF
.	.	TRBV9	TRBJ1-2	TGTGCCAGCACCCCCCACCTGTCCTCCTGGGCTAACTATGGCTACACCTTC	CASTPHLSSWANYGYTF
.	.	TRBV6-2/TRBV6-3	TRBJ2-7	TGTGCCAGCAGTTACTCGGACAGCCCCTACTACGAGCAGTACTTC	CASSYSDSPYYEQYF
few	TRBD1	TRBV5-4	TRBJ1-1	TGTGCCAGCAGCCCCCGGACAGGGGACACTGAAGCTTTCTTT	CASSPRTGDTEAFF
.	TRBD1	TRBV7-8	TRBJ1-1	TGTGCCAGCAGCTTAGCCGGGACAGAGCCGAACACTGAAGCTTTCTTT	CASSLAGTEPNTEAFF
.	TRBD1	TRBV27	TRBJ1-1	TGTGCCAGCAGTTCCGGACAGGGGATGAACACTGAAGCTTTCTTT	CASSSGQGMNTEAFF
.	TRBD1	TRBV5-4	TRBJ1-2	TGTGCCAGCAGCCGTTGGGACAGGCCGGGGAATGGCTACACCTTC	CASSRWDRPGNGYTF
.	.	TRBV7-2	TRBJ2-2	TGTGCCAGCAGCCGCAGGGTTGACACCGGGGAGCTGTTTTTT	CASSRRVDTGELFF
.	TRBD2	TRBV18	TRBJ2-5	TGTGCCAGCTCACCACCGATCCTAGCGGGAGAATCCCAGTACTTC	CASSPPILAGESQYF
.	TRBD2	TRBV5-1	TRBJ2-3	TGCGCCACCAGGAAACTAGCGGTTAGCACAGATACGCAGTATTTT	CATRKLAVSTDTQYF
.	.	TRBV7-8	TRBJ1-1	TGTGCCAGCAAGTCCGGGGCGATAAGGACTGAAGCTTTCTTT	CASKSGAIRTEAFF
.	TRBD2	TRBV3-1/TRBV3-2	TRBJ2-1	TGTGCCAGCAGCCAAGAGCCGGGACTAGCGGGTTACAATGAGCAGTTCTTC	CASSQEPGLAGYNEQFF
.	.	TRBV30	TRBJ1-2	TGTGCCTGGAGGATCATGGGGGGCTACACCTTC	CAWRIMGGYTF
.	.	TRBV28	TRBJ1-4	TGTGCCAGCAGAGTACAATCGACTAATGAAAAACTGTTTTTT	CASRVQSTNEKLFF
.	TRBD1	TRBV6-2/TRBV6-3	TRBJ1-5	TGTGCCAGCAGTCGACAGGGGAATCAGCCCCAGCATTTT	CASSRQGNQPQHF
.	TRBD1	TRBV3-1/TRBV3-2	TRBJ2-5	TGTGCCAGCAGCCAAGTCCCGGGACAGGGGGCACAAGAGACCCAGTACTTC	CASSQVPGQGAQETQYF
.	.	TRBV9	TRBJ1-1	TGTGCCAGCAGCCAATCCCTCGGGAACACTGAAGCTTTCTTT	CASSQSLGNTEAFF
few	.	TRBV5-1	TRBJ2-1	TGCGCCAGCAGCTTGTCGGGGGTAGCGGATTACAATGAGCAGTTCTTC	CASSLSGVADYNEQFF
.	.	TRBV19	TRBJ2-6	TGTGCCAGTAGCCCCGAGGTGAGGGTTCTTACTGGGGCCAACGTCCTGACTTTC	CASSPEVRVLTGANVLTF
.	.	TRBV3-1/TRBV3-2	TRBJ1-3	TGTGCCAGCAGCCAACGCGGCGATCGGAGAGGCAACACCATATATTTT	CASSQRGDRRGNTIYF
.	.	TRBV5-6	TRBJ1-4	TGTGCCAGCAGCTTGGATTCGGGGATCGGGGAACTGTTTTTT	CASSLDSGIGELFF
.	.	TRBV11-3	TRBJ2-2	TGTGCCAGCAGCCCCCACACCGGGGAGCTGTTTTTT	CASSPHTGELFF
.	TRBD2	TRBV3-1/TRBV3-2	TRBJ2-1	TGTGCCAGCAGCCCTGGACTAGCGGGAGGTCCTTCCTACAATGAGCAGTTCTTC	CASSPGLAGGPSYNEQFF
.	TRBD2	TRBV28	TRBJ2-3	TGTGCCAGCGGCTCCATACTAGCGGACACAGATACGCAGTATTTT	CASGSILADTDTQYF
once	.	TRBV18	TRBJ1-1	TGTGCCAGCTCACCCCTAACTGGAGTTGAAGCTTTCTTT	CASSPLTGVEAFF
.	.	TRBV6-2/TRBV6-3	TRBJ2-1	TGTGCCAGCAGTTACTCCCCAAATGAGCAGTTCTTC	CASSYSPNEQFF
.	.	TRBV19	TRBJ2-3	TGTGCCAGTAGTAGAACACAGGGTGCAGATACGCAGTATTTT	CASSRTQGADTQYF
.	TRBD1	TRBV24-1	TRBJ2-2	TGTGCCCTCCCCGACAGGGCGAACACCGGGGAGCTGTTTTTT	CALPDRANTGELFF